One and the same sample provided the 25 T cell receptor beta chains below, sequenced in a study of beta chain features in type 1 diabetes. All of the isolated RNA was reverse transcribed, so expressed TCRB transcripts were sequenced. Sequenced by immunoSEQ multiplex PCR; TCRdb stores in-frame clones only, minus some. The sample has about 140,000 clones, about 9.1% seen once. Sequences were obtained from central memory CD4+ T cells from blood. The receptors stem from a woman aged 40 to 50 in good health.

This clone was detected a few times. The J gene is TRBJ2-7, the V gene TRBV7-8, with a weak D call TRBD2 (6 bases). This CDR3 has 15 residues. The germline gives CDR1 SGHVS, CDR2 FQNEAQ. V lost 0 bases and J lost 3, with 12 bases in between. CDR3 sequence: CASSLARGLGYEQYF. CDR3 DNA sequence: TGTGCCAGCAGCTTAGCCCGGGGGTTAGGCTACGAGCAGTACTTC.

This chain joins TRBV2 and TRBJ1-1; D is unclear. The CDR3 runs 12 residues. V lost 5 bases, J lost 4 bases, and 8 bases lay in between. Looked up from germline, CDR1 is SNHLY and CDR2 is FYNNEI. This CDR3 reads CASSSSGTEAFF. The CDR3 coding sequence is TGTGCCAGCAGTTCGTCAGGCACTGAAGCTTTCTTT.

There are a few counts of this clone. The chain has TRBV28 and TRBJ2-7; 7 bases line up with TRBD1. The CDR3 consists of 15 residues. The ends lost 5 bases at V and 5 bases at J; junction bases unmatched: 12. In germline, CDR1 is MDHEN, CDR2 SYDVKM. Written as DNA, the CDR3 is TGTGCCAGCAGTACTTGGGACAGAAATTACCACGAGCAGTACTTC. Encoded protein: CASSTWDRNYHEQYF.

The rearrangement links TRBV7-2 to TRBJ1-1; no reliable D call. The CDR3 is 13 residues long. Trimming cost V 2 bases and J 1 base, with 5 bases left between them. Germline CDR1 is SGHTA and CDR2 is FQGNSA. This chain's CDR3 is CASSLFQNTEAFF. CDR3 bases: TGTGCCAGCAGCTTATTTCAGAACACTGAAGCTTTCTTT.

The V call is TRBV7-2, the J call TRBJ1-1; perhaps TRBD1 as D (6 bases). Per germline, CDR1 SGHTA and CDR2 FQGNSA. This CDR3 has 12 residues. Trimming stripped 5 bases from V and 6 bases from J, with 10 bases between. CDR3 bases: TGTGCCAGCAGCCACAGGGTCTCTGAAGCTTTCTTT. It translates to CASSHRVSEAFF.

This clone was counted between two and nine times. As DNA, the CDR3 is TGTGCCAGCGGCGCGGGGGGGATCACAGATACGCAGTATTTT. As protein: CASGAGGITDTQYF. The chain uses TRBV2 and TRBJ2-3; 9 bases map to TRBD2. The V segment lost 8 bases and the J segment 2 bases; nucleotides outside the gene matches: 5. The CDR3 sequence is 14 residues long. Per the germline V gene, CDR1 is SNHLY and CDR2 is FYNNEI.

Of note for this clone: This specimen includes other DNA sequences encoding the same CDR3. The V and J genes are TRBV2 and TRBJ1-5; D call uncertain. Per germline, CDR1 SNHLY and CDR2 FYNNEI. The CDR3 spans 14 residues. V lost 2 bases and J 3 bases, leaving 8 bases between the germline ends. CDR3 DNA: TGTGCCAGCAGTGAATGGGCTAACAATCAGCCCCAGCATTTT. This encodes CASSEWANNQPQHF.

This clone has a handful of counts. The chain recombines TRBV29-1 with TRBJ2-1, with D perhaps TRBD2 (6 bases). The CDR3 is 12 residues long. Germline CDR1 is SQVTM and CDR2 is ANQGSEA. Trimming pared 7 bases from V and 6 bases from J, leaving 13 bases between. The CDR3 bases are TGCAGCGCCCAAGTGGGGGGCAATGAGCAGTTCTTC. Translation: CSAQVGGNEQFF.

The rearrangement uses TRBV6-1 and TRBJ2-1; D unresolved. V lost 7 bases to trimming and J lost 14 bases, with 15 bases between them. The germline CDR1 and CDR2 sequences are MNHNS and SASEGT. There are 11 residues in the CDR3. The CDR3 spells CASTPGGPEFF. The CDR3 nucleotides are TGTGCCAGCACTCCAGGTGGCCCGGAGTTCTTC.

This clone has a handful of counts. V and J are TRBV15 and TRBJ2-3; TRBD2 might be the D (5 bases). The CDR3 has 16 residues. V shed 0 bases and J shed 0 bases, with 10 bases lying between them. The germline gives CDR1 LNHNV, CDR2 YYDKDF (reference sequence). The CDR3 sequence: CATSREGGLSTDTQYF. CDR3 coding DNA: TGTGCCACCAGCAGAGAAGGAGGACTCAGCACAGATACGCAGTATTTT. The variable domain in full, with the rest retrieved from reference TRBV15 and TRBJ2-3, is DAMVIQNPRYQVTQFGKPVTLSCSQTLNHNVMYWYQQKSSQAPKLLFHYYDKDFNNEADTPDNFQSRRPNTSFCFLDIRSPGLGDTAMYLCATSREGGLSTDTQYFGPGTRLTVL.

This clone showed up just a few times. Additional DNA sequences in this sample encode the identical CDR3. The chain recombines TRBV4-2 with TRBJ2-5; D may be TRBD2 (5 bases). Germline V gene data show CDR1 as LGHNA and CDR2 as YNFKEQ. Trimming removed 0 bases from V and 4 bases from J, with 9 bases in between. The CDR3 extends over 14 amino acids. This CDR3 reads CASSQEGGRETQYF. DNA of the CDR3: TGTGCCAGCAGCCAAGAAGGAGGACGAGAGACCCAGTACTTC.

This clone was counted a few times. The CDR3 DNA reads as TGTGCCAGCAGCAAATGGGACAGGGAAGGTACCTACGAGCAGTACTTC. Translated, it gives CASSKWDREGTYEQYF. This sequence joins TRBV21-1 and TRBJ2-7; the table gives TRBD1 as D, unverified against the DNA. TRBV21-1 is marked as a pseudogene. The CDR3 extends over 16 amino acids.

This clone was counted only a few times. This rearrangement joins TRBV7-9 to TRBJ2-3; D is possibly TRBD2 (6 bases). CDR3 length: 15 residues. Germline assignment: CDR1 SEHNR and CDR2 FQNEAQ (reference sequence). Trimming left V 8 bases short and J 2 bases short, with 17 bases between. The CDR3 bases are TGTGCCAGCGACCCAGGGCGGGACTTCACAGATACGCAGTATTTT. It specifies CASDPGRDFTDTQYF.

Only a few counts were recorded for this clone. The chain has TRBV5-1 and TRBJ2-5; D is undetermined. Germline V lookup: CDR1 SGHRS, CDR2 YFSETQ. This CDR3 has 14 residues. V dropped 0 bases and J dropped 4 bases, with 10 bases sitting between them. CDR3 in amino acids: CASSLGSLSETQYF. DNA of the CDR3: TGCGCCAGCAGCTTGGGTTCACTCTCAGAGACCCAGTACTTC. The whole variable domain, filled in from reference TRBV5-1 and TRBJ2-5, reads KAGVTQTPRYLIKTRGQQVTLSCSPISGHRSVSWYQQTPGQGLQFLFEYFSETQRNKGNFPGRFSGRQFSNSRSEMNVSTLELGDSALYLCASSLGSLSETQYFGPGTRLLVL.

The table lists this clone with many counts. The chain has TRBV6-6 and TRBJ2-5; D is perhaps TRBD2 (6 bases). The germline gives CDR1 MNHNY, CDR2 SVGAGI (reference sequence). CDR3 length: 14 residues. The ends were cut back, 4 bases at V and 0 bases at J, with 9 bases in the middle. Here the CDR3 DNA reads TGTGCCAGCAGTTCCCGGGGGTACCAAGAGACCCAGTACTTC. Amino acid sequence: CASSSRGYQETQYF.

The CDR3: CASSRPSLRGGGPQGETQYF. The DNA of the CDR3 is TGTGCCAGCAGCCGCCCATCCCTGCGTGGCGGGGGCCCCCAGGGAGAGACCCAGTACTTC. This rearrangement joins TRBV5-4 to TRBJ2-5; tentative D call: TRBD2 (7 bases). The germline V and J ends were trimmed by 4 bases and 4 bases, with 32 bases remaining between them. CDR1 is SGHNT and CDR2 is YYREEE in the germline V gene (reference sequence). The CDR3 consists of 20 residues. The full variable domain, completed using reference TRBV5-4 and TRBJ2-5, is ETGVTQSPTHLIKTRGQQVTLRCSSQSGHNTVSWYQQALGQGPQFIFQYYREEENGRGNFPPRFSGLQFPNYSSELNVNALELDDSALYLCASSRPSLRGGGPQGETQYFGPGTRLLVL.

This clone appeared a few times. This chain uses TRBV5-1 with TRBJ1-1; 10 positions agree with TRBD1. The CDR3 contains 15 residues. Germline CDR1 and CDR2: SGHRS and YFSETQ. After removal of 4 bases from V and 6 bases from J, the junction contained 9 bases not matched to a gene. The CDR3 region is CASSPGTGDSAEAFF. The CDR3 DNA is TGCGCCAGCAGCCCAGGGACAGGGGATTCGGCTGAAGCTTTCTTT.

V usage is TRBV19 and J usage is TRBJ1-2; maybe TRBD1 (6 bases). The CDR3 covers 14 residues. Germline lookup yields CDR1 LNHDA and CDR2 SQIVND (reference sequence). Trimming left V 7 bases short and J 8 bases short, with 20 bases between. As DNA, the CDR3 is TGTGCCAGTAAGATGGACAGTACAGCGGACGGCTACACCTTC. Translation gives CASKMDSTADGYTF.

The chain links TRBV7-2 to TRBJ1-4; the match to TRBD1 covers 7 bases. The CDR3 is made up of 15 amino acids. V trimming: 5 bases; J trimming: 3 bases; junction bases outside the gene matches: 6. In germline, CDR1 is SGHTA, CDR2 FQGNSA. This chain's CDR3 is CASSVAGTANEKLFF. In nucleotides, the CDR3 is TGTGCCAGCAGCGTCGCCGGGACAGCTAATGAAAAACTGTTTTTT.

J is TRBJ1-1 and V is TRBV7-2; D is unclear. Deletions cut 5 bases from V and 0 bases from J, with 16 bases between. The CDR3 is 16 amino acids. The V gene's germline CDR1 is SGHTA and CDR2 FQGNSA. CDR3 sequence reads: CASSPEIGFMNTEAFF. The CDR3 region has the DNA TGTGCCAGCAGCCCAGAGATCGGGTTCATGAACACTGAAGCTTTCTTT.

The chain couples TRBV19 to TRBJ1-1, with TRBD1 as a possible D gene (6 bases). The CDR3 loop spans 14 amino acids. The germline V gene has CDR1 LNHDA and CDR2 SQIVND (reference sequence). V dropped 3 bases and J dropped 3 bases, with 11 bases sitting between them. The CDR3 DNA follows: TGTGCCAGTAGTATGTACAGGGTGGACACTGAAGCTTTCTTT. This encodes CASSMYRVDTEAFF.

This clone turned up a few times. This chain connects TRBV5-4 to TRBJ2-1; 16 nucleotides line up with TRBD2. V trimming: 3 bases; J trimming: 12 bases; junction bases outside the gene matches: 6. Germline V CDR1 and CDR2: SGHNT, YYREEE (reference sequence). There are 15 residues in the CDR3. The CDR3 coding sequence is TGTGCCAGCAGCTATGGGACTAGCGGGGGGGCCGGGCAGTTCTTC. Amino acids: CASSYGTSGGAGQFF.

The chain couples TRBV28 to TRBJ2-5; TRBD1 aligns across 9 bases. Germline V gene sequence: CDR1 MDHEN, CDR2 SYDVKM. After removal of 5 bases from V and 9 bases from J, the junction contained 16 bases not matched to a gene. The CDR3 length is 16 residues. The CDR3, as DNA: TGTGCCAGCAGTCTTGGACAGGGGAGGGTATGGGGTGCCCAGTACTTC. Its translation is CASSLGQGRVWGAQYF.

This clone occurred a few times. The genes are TRBV5-1 and TRBJ2-1; TRBD1 agrees at 9 bases. The J segment lost 5 bases and the V segment lost 0 bases, leaving 9 bases of the junction unmatched. The CDR3 extends over 17 amino acids. Germline loops: CDR1 SGHRS, CDR2 YFSETQ. The CDR3 coding sequence is TGCGCCAGCAGCTTGGCCGTGGGGGGACAGGGAAACAATGAGCAGTTCTTC. Amino acid sequence: CASSLAVGGQGNNEQFF. Based on the CDR3 plus reference TRBV5-1 and TRBJ2-1, the full variable domain is KAGVTQTPRYLIKTRGQQVTLSCSPISGHRSVSWYQQTPGQGLQFLFEYFSETQRNKGNFPGRFSGRQFSNSRSEMNVSTLELGDSALYLCASSLAVGGQGNNEQFFGPGTRLTVL.

This clone was seen more than once but under ten times. The chain recombines TRBV5-1 with TRBJ1-1; maybe TRBD1 (6 bases). V gave up 4 bases and J gave up 8 bases, with 15 bases separating them. This CDR3 is built from 13 residues. Germline V gene sequence: CDR1 SGHRS, CDR2 YFSETQ. The CDR3 loop reads CASSVVQGGEAFF. The DNA of the CDR3 is TGCGCCAGCAGCGTTGTACAGGGTGGGGAAGCTTTCTTT. Full variable domain (remainder filled in from reference TRBV5-1 and TRBJ1-1): KAGVTQTPRYLIKTRGQQVTLSCSPISGHRSVSWYQQTPGQGLQFLFEYFSETQRNKGNFPGRFSGRQFSNSRSEMNVSTLELGDSALYLCASSVVQGGEAFFGQGTRLTVV.